The sample holds many counts of the clone carrying this T cell receptor (beta chain). What it binds is unknown. This CDR3 has 15 amino acids. Germline trimming cut 4 bases from V and 0 bases from J; bases unmatched to any gene: 3. Germline V gene lookup returns CDR1 MNHEY and CDR2 SVGEGT. The data were taken from a study of CD8+CD57+ T cells in acquired aplastic anemia. Overall study: Sorted CD4+ and CD8+ cells yielded about 3 ug of DNA on average.

Profiling that covered TCR beta VDJ and CDR3 relied on genomic DNA as its template. A single record per CDR3 protein comes from TCRdb applying MiXCR to the reads. Among about 180,000 distinct CDR3 sequences listed, about three fifths were seen once. Study-wide points: Some 29 shared CD8+ CDR3s appeared highly expressed within patients' immunodominant clones. Significant differences in CD8+ Simpson's diversity were not observed between patients and controls.

Flow cytometry had shown expanded CD8+CD57+ cells in the patients chosen for sequencing. The sample was sorted CD4+, CD8+, or CD8+CD57+ T cells (not recorded which) from PBMCs. The V gene is TRBV6-2 or TRBV6-3, the J gene TRBJ2-7, with TRBD2 identical over 10 bases. The TCR originated in a human donor with aplastic anemia. CDR3 coding DNA: TGTGCCAGCAGTTCAGCGGGGGGGCCCTCCTACGAGCAGTACTTC. Protein product: CASSSAGGPSYEQYF.